These T cell receptor beta chains were read from a single sample in a study of blood T cell repertoires in COVID-19. TCRdb keeps only in-frame clones here, not all; method: immunoSEQ multiplex PCR. Of about 43,000 clones in the sample, almost 85% are singletons; the top ten hold around a quarter. Sequenced: peripheral blood. The receptors were gathered from a woman aged 55-75 years with acute or convalescent COVID-19. CDR3s include the opening cysteine and the closing phenylalanine or tryptophan. The order of the fields is V gene, D gene, J gene, clone size, CDR3 DNA, CDR3 protein. The D gene is left open where the match is weak. Size is omitted from some rows. Given values are once, few, many or a class for expanded clones.

TRBV14	NA	TRBJ2-2	NA	TGTGCCAGCAGCCAAAGGACAACAGGGTCCGGGGAGCTGTTTTTT	CASSQRTTGSGELFF
TRBV7-9	TRBD1	TRBJ1-5	NA	TGTGCCAGCAGCCCAGACAGGGTGGGAGAGCCCCAGCATTTT	CASSPDRVGEPQHF
TRBV4-2	NA	TRBJ2-1	NA	TGTGCCAGCAGCCAAGGGACGGGGGGCCGCCATGAGCAGTTCTTC	CASSQGTGGRHEQFF
TRBV5-1	TRBD1	TRBJ1-4	once	TGCGCCAGCAGCCCTGGACAGGGGGCTGAGAATGAAAAACTGTTTTTT	CASSPGQGAENEKLFF
TRBV19	NA	TRBJ2-4	NA	TGTGCCAGTAGTAACGGAGCCAAAAACATTCAGTACTTC	CASSNGAKNIQYF
TRBV6-5	TRBD1	TRBJ1-2	NA	TGTGCCAGCAGTTACGTTCAGGGGGAAGGCTACACCTTC	CASSYVQGEGYTF
TRBV5-1	TRBD1	TRBJ1-6	NA	TGCGCCAGCAGAGCCGGGACAGGGGCAAATTCACCCCTCCACTTT	CASRAGTGANSPLHF
TRBV3-1/TRBV3-2	NA	TRBJ1-6	NA	TGTGCCAGCAGAGAAACAGGGTGGAGTTCACCCCTCCACTTT	CASRETGWSSPLHF
TRBV20-1	NA	TRBJ2-3	NA	TGCAGTGCTGCCCCAGTGGATACGCAGTATTTT	CSAAPVDTQYF
TRBV24-1	NA	TRBJ2-2	NA	TGTGCCACCAGCGGGGGTGGGAGCCCCGCCGGGGAGCTGTTTTTT	CATSGGGSPAGELFF
TRBV30	TRBD2	TRBJ2-1	NA	TGTGCCTGGAGGAAGGGAGGGACTGAGCAGTTCTTC	CAWRKGGTEQFF
TRBV9	TRBD1	TRBJ2-1	NA	TGTGCCAGCAGCTTCCGGGACAGAGACAATGAGCAGTTCTTC	CASSFRDRDNEQFF
TRBV4-1	NA	TRBJ2-7	once	TGCGCCAGCAGCCAAGAGGGCAATAAGCCCTACGAGCAGTACTTC	CASSQEGNKPYEQYF
TRBV30	TRBD1	TRBJ1-1	NA	TGTGCCTGGAGTCGGACAGGGCTCACTGAAGCTTTCTTT	CAWSRTGLTEAFF
TRBV14	TRBD1	TRBJ1-1	NA	TGTGCCAGCAGCCAAGGACAGGGATTTATGAACACTGAAGCTTTCTTT	CASSQGQGFMNTEAFF
TRBV4-2	NA	TRBJ1-1	NA	TGTGCCAGCAGCCAAGGCGCCGGGGGGCTTAAGAACACTGAAGCTTTCTTT	CASSQGAGGLKNTEAFF
TRBV7-2	TRBD1	TRBJ1-2	NA	TGTGCCAGCAGCCTTGGGACAGCCTCACGTGGCTACACCTTC	CASSLGTASRGYTF
TRBV6-5	TRBD1	TRBJ2-4	NA	TGTGCCAGCAGCGGCGGGGACAGGGGTTGGAACATTCAGTACTTC	CASSGGDRGWNIQYF
TRBV24-1	NA	TRBJ2-3	once	TGTGCCACCAGTAGGGGGTCCGCTCCCGCGCAGTATTTT	CATSRGSAPAQYF
TRBV19	NA	TRBJ2-2	NA	TGTGCCAGTAGTAAGGTAGCCCCCGGGGAGCTGTTTTTT	CASSKVAPGELFF
TRBV19	NA	TRBJ1-2	NA	TGTGCCAGTAGTACAGGGTATTCAGGCTACACCTTC	CASSTGYSGYTF
TRBV10-3	NA	TRBJ2-1	NA	TGTGCCATCAGTGGCGGGTTGCCCTACAATGAGCAGTTCTTC	CAISGGLPYNEQFF
TRBV7-3	NA	TRBJ2-7	NA	TGTGCCAGCAGCCCCGGGTCATTTCCCTACGAGCAGTACTTC	CASSPGSFPYEQYF
TRBV24-1	NA	TRBJ2-3	NA	TGTGCCACCAGTGTCCGGAACAGGATTGCAGATACGCAGTATTTT	CATSVRNRIADTQYF
TRBV19	TRBD2	TRBJ2-7	NA	TGTGCCAGTAGTATGGGCGGGGGAATCTCCTACGAGCAGTACTTC	CASSMGGGISYEQYF
TRBV4-1	NA	TRBJ2-2	NA	TGCGCCAGCAGCCCTCGGACACCTCCGAACACCGGGGAGCTGTTTTTT	CASSPRTPPNTGELFF
TRBV5-4	NA	TRBJ2-1	few	TGTGCCAGCAGCCTACCCGGGGACAATGAGCAGTTCTTC	CASSLPGDNEQFF
TRBV7-9	NA	TRBJ1-2	NA	TGTGCCAGCAGCCAACAGGGCGGCTATGGCTACACCTTC	CASSQQGGYGYTF
TRBV19	NA	TRBJ2-4	NA	TGTGCCACGACCTTTAGCGCCGAAAACATTCAGTACTTC	CATTFSAENIQYF
TRBV10-2	NA	TRBJ2-3	NA	TGCGCCAGCGCCCCGGACACAAGATTTACAGATACGCAGTATTTT	CASAPDTRFTDTQYF
TRBV4-2	TRBD2	TRBJ2-7	NA	TGTGCCAGCAGCCAAGACTCTAGCGGGGGATCCTACGAGCAGTACTTC	CASSQDSSGGSYEQYF
TRBV7-3	NA	TRBJ1-1	NA	TGTGCCAGCAGCTTGGGTACGGGGAACACTGAAGCTTTCTTT	CASSLGTGNTEAFF
TRBV7-2	TRBD2	TRBJ2-7	once	TGTGCCAGCAGCGCGGGACTAGCGGGCTACGAGCAGTACTTC	CASSAGLAGYEQYF
TRBV7-9	TRBD2	TRBJ2-1	NA	TGTGCCAGCAGCTTTAATAGCGGGGGGTACCACAATGAGCAGTTCTTC	CASSFNSGGYHNEQFF
TRBV6-1	TRBD2	TRBJ2-7	NA	TGTGCCAGCAGTGAAAGTGCGGGGGGCTATCCACGGAGCGAGCAGTACTTC	CASSESAGGYPRSEQYF
TRBV11-2	TRBD1	TRBJ1-6	NA	TGTGCCAGCAGCTTGACGGCAGGACAGGGAAGCTCCTATAATTCACCCCTCCACTTT	CASSLTAGQGSSYNSPLHF
TRBV5-1	TRBD1	TRBJ2-7	NA	TGCGCCAGCAGCTTGGATATGGGACAGGGTCGCTACGAGCAGTACTTC	CASSLDMGQGRYEQYF